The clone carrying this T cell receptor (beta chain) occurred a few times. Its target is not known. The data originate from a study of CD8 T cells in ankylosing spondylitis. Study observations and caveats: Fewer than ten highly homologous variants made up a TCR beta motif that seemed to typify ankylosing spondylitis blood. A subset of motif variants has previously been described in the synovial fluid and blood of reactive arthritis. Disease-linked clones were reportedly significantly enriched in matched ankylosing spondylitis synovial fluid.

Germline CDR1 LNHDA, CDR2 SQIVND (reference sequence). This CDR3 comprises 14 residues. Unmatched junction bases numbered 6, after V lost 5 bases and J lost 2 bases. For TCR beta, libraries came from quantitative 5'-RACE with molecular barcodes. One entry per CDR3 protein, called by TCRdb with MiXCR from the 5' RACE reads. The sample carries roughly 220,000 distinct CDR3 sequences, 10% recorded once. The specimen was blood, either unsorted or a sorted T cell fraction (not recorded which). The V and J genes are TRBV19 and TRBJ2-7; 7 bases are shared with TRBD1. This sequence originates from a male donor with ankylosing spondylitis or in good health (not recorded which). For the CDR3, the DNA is TGTGCCAGTAGTGCCTCGACAGGGCCCTACGAGCAGTACTTC. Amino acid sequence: CASSASTGPYEQYF.